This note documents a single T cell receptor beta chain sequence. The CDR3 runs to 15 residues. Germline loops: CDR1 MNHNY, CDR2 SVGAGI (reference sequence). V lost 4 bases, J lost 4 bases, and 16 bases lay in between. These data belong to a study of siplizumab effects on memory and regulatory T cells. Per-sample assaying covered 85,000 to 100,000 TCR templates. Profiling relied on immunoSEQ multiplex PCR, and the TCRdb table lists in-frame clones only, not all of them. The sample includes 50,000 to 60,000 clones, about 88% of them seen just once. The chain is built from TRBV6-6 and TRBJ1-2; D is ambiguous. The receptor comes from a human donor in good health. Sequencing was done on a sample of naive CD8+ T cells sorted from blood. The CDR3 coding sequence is TGTGCCAGCAGTTTTCCGGGAGGAACCCCCTATGGCTACACCTTC. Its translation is CASSFPGGTPYGYTF.